The 4 T cell receptor beta chains reported below all come from one sample, sequenced in a study of blood T cell repertoires in COVID-19. Using immunoSEQ multiplex PCR, the repertoire was profiled, and TCRdb retains in-frame clones only, with some absent. Counted here are fewer than 250,000 clones, roughly 94% occurring once; the ten biggest clones make up more than 0.95%. Sequencing used peripheral blood. The receptors come from a young man with acute or convalescent COVID-19.

This chain connects TRBV7-9 to TRBJ2-7; D unresolved. This CDR3 comprises 12 residues. Trimming cost V 4 bases and J 3 bases, with 7 bases left between them. The V gene's germline CDR1 is SEHNR and CDR2 FQNEAQ (reference sequence). The CDR3 coding sequence is TGTGCCAGCAGCTCCAACAACTACGAGCAGTACTTC. It codes for CASSSNNYEQYF.

The chain couples TRBV7-6 to TRBJ2-5; a possible D gene is TRBD2 (5 bases). V dropped 1 base and J dropped 5 bases, with 14 bases sitting between them. Looked up from germline, CDR1 is SGHVS and CDR2 is FNYEAQ. This CDR3 contains 15 residues. The CDR3 is CASSLVGSLGETQYF. The CDR3 DNA follows: TGTGCCAGCAGCTTAGTAGGGAGCCTGGGGGAGACCCAGTACTTC.

The V gene is TRBV10-2, the J gene TRBJ2-7; D uncertain. Trimming stripped 0 bases from V and 3 bases from J, with 6 bases between. CDR1 is WSHSY and CDR2 is SAAADI in the germline V gene. The CDR3 loop spans 13 amino acids. The CDR3 here is CASSESALYEQYF. The CDR3 DNA reads as TGCGCCAGCAGTGAGTCAGCGCTCTACGAGCAGTACTTC.

The chain carries TRBV27 and TRBJ1-5; a weak D match, TRBD1 (5 bases). This CDR3 comprises 15 residues. Trimming cost V 6 bases and J 3 bases, with 15 bases left between them. Germline loops: CDR1 MNHEY, CDR2 SMNVEV (reference sequence). CDR3 amino acids: CASSGGRSNNQPQHF. The CDR3 DNA sequence: TGTGCCAGCAGCGGGGGAAGGAGTAACAATCAGCCCCAGCATTTT.